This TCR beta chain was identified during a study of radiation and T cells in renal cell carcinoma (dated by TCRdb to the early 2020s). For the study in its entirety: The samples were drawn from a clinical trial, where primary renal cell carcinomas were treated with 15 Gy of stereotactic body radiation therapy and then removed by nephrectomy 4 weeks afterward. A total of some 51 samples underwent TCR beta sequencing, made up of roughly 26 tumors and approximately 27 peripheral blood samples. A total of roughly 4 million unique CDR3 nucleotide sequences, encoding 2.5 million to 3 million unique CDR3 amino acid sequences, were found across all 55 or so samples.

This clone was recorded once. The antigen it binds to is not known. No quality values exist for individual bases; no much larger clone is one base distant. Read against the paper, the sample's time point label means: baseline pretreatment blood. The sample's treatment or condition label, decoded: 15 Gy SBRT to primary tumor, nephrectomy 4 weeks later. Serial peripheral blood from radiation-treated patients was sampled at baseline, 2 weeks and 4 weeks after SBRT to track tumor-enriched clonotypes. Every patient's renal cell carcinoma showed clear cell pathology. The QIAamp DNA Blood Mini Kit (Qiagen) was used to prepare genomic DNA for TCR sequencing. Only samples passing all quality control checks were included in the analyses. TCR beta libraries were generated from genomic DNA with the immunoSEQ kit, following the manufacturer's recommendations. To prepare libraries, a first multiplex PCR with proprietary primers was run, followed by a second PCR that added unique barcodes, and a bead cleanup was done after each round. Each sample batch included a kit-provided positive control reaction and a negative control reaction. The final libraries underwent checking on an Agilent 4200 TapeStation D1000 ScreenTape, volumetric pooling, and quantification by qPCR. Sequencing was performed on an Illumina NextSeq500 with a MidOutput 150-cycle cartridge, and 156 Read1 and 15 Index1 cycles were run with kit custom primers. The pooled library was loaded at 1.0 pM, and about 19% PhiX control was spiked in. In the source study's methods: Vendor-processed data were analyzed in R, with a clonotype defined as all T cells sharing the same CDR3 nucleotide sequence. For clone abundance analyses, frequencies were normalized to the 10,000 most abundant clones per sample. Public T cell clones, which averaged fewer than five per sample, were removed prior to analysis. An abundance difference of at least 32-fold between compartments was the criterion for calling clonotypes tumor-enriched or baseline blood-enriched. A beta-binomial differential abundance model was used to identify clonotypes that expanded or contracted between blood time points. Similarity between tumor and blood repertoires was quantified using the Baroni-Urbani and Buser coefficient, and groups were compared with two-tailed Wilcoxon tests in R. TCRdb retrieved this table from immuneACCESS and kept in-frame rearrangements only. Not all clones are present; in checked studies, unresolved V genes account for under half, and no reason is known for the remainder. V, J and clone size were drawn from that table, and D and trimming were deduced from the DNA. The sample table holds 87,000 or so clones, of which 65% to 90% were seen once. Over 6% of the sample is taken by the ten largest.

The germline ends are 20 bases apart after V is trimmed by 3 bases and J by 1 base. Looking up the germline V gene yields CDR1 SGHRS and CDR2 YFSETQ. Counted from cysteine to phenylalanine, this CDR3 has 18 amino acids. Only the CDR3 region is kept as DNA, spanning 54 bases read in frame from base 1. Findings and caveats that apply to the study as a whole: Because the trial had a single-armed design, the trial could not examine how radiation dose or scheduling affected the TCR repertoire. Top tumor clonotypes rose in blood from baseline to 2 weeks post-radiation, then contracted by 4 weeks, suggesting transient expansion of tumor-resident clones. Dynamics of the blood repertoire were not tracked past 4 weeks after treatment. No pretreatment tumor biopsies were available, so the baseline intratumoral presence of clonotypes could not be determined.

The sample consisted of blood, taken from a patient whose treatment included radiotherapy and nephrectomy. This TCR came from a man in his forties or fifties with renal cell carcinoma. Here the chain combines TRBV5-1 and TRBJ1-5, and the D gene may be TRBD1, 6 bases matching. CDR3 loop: CASSSRRWDMHSNQPQHF. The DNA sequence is TGCGCCAGCAGCTCGAGGCGCTGGGACATGCACAGCAATCAGCCCCAGCATTTT.